These T cell receptor beta chains were read from a single sample in a study of shared clonotypes between healthy human individuals. This table comes from immunoSEQ multiplex PCR, and its TCRdb copy is limited to in-frame clones, with some not included. The table records roughly 2.1 million clones, approximately 94% of them present only once. Sequenced material: naive CD8+ T cells from PBMCs. The source is a man between 18 and 29 years old in good health. Some clones in this sample may be carry-over from other donors' samples. CDR3s leave out the opening cysteine and the closing phenylalanine or tryptophan. Fields, in order: clone size, J gene, V gene, CDR3 protein. Clone size is stated in some rows and not others, as once, few, many or a class when expanded.

clone_size: few
j_call: TRBJ1-2
v_call: TRBV19
cdr3_aa: ASSCATWGDHCYGYT

clone_size: NA
j_call: TRBJ2-3
v_call: TRBV5-1
cdr3_aa: ASSLEEVLAGADTQY

clone_size: NA
j_call: TRBJ1-1
v_call: TRBV11-2
cdr3_aa: ASSLVKVEAF

clone_size: NA
j_call: TRBJ2-1
v_call: TRBV5-1
cdr3_aa: ASWGQTNEQF

clone_size: NA
j_call: TRBJ1-5
v_call: TRBV28
cdr3_aa: ASREKTERGDQPQH

clone_size: NA
j_call: TRBJ2-3
v_call: TRBV19
cdr3_aa: ASSIAGGDTDTQY

clone_size: NA
j_call: TRBJ2-3
v_call: TRBV21-1
cdr3_aa: ASSKEEREETTDTQY

clone_size: NA
j_call: TRBJ2-7
v_call: TRBV13
cdr3_aa: ASSLVNGSSYEQY

clone_size: NA
j_call: TRBJ2-6
v_call: TRBV4-3
cdr3_aa: ASSQSGANVLT

clone_size: once
j_call: TRBJ1-4
v_call: TRBV9
cdr3_aa: ASSVAGTSWSTNEKLF

clone_size: NA
j_call: TRBJ1-2
v_call: TRBV11-2
cdr3_aa: ASSFLGDWHGYT

clone_size: NA
j_call: TRBJ2-7
v_call: TRBV30
cdr3_aa: AWSPIHPYEQY

clone_size: NA
j_call: TRBJ1-6
v_call: TRBV6-1
cdr3_aa: ASSERLYNSPLH

clone_size: NA
j_call: TRBJ2-6
v_call: TRBV7-9
cdr3_aa: ASSPSSTGSGANVLT

clone_size: NA
j_call: TRBJ2-2
v_call: TRBV7-9
cdr3_aa: ASSLSDRYTGELF

clone_size: NA
j_call: TRBJ1-5
v_call: TRBV2
cdr3_aa: ASRGQAAESRDQPQH

clone_size: NA
j_call: TRBJ2-2
v_call: TRBV6-5
cdr3_aa: ASSYPNTGELF

clone_size: NA
j_call: TRBJ2-7
v_call: TRBV9
cdr3_aa: ASSASLAAYEQY

clone_size: few
j_call: TRBJ2-7
v_call: TRBV5-1
cdr3_aa: ASSLDRDSYEQY

clone_size: once
j_call: TRBJ2-2
v_call: TRBV29-1
cdr3_aa: SAPGQGTGELF

clone_size: NA
j_call: TRBJ2-1
v_call: TRBV6-6
cdr3_aa: ASMVTEF

clone_size: NA
j_call: TRBJ2-1
v_call: TRBV7-9
cdr3_aa: ASSIPRTANNEQF

clone_size: NA
j_call: TRBJ2-2
v_call: TRBV9
cdr3_aa: ASSSNVLEGVVPGELF

clone_size: NA
j_call: TRBJ2-7
v_call: TRBV27
cdr3_aa: ASSSFGTGRYEQY

clone_size: NA
j_call: TRBJ2-7
v_call: TRBV11-2
cdr3_aa: ASSLSRGYYEQY

clone_size: once
j_call: TRBJ2-7
v_call: TRBV29-1
cdr3_aa: SVGTSVYEQY

clone_size: once
j_call: TRBJ2-2
v_call: TRBV12-5
cdr3_aa: ASGLPRDGTGELF

clone_size: NA
j_call: TRBJ2-7
v_call: TRBV7-3
cdr3_aa: ASSSGTDYEQY

clone_size: NA
j_call: TRBJ2-1
v_call: TRBV4-1
cdr3_aa: ASSQDLEEDSHSQF

clone_size: NA
j_call: TRBJ1-2
v_call: TRBV7-9
cdr3_aa: ASSPPQGYYGYT

clone_size: NA
j_call: TRBJ2-1
v_call: TRBV7-9
cdr3_aa: ASSLDGSNNEQF

clone_size: NA
j_call: TRBJ2-7
v_call: TRBV27
cdr3_aa: ASSGLAGYEQY

clone_size: NA
j_call: TRBJ2-1
v_call: TRBV9
cdr3_aa: ASSVGGGPLRHNEQF

clone_size: NA
j_call: TRBJ2-1
v_call: TRBV12-5
cdr3_aa: ASGLEGSYNEQF

clone_size: NA
j_call: TRBJ1-2
v_call: TRBV7-9
cdr3_aa: ASSLIGQGIDGYT

clone_size: NA
j_call: TRBJ2-1
v_call: TRBV6-5
cdr3_aa: ASSYSGQRERYEQF

clone_size: NA
j_call: TRBJ2-7
v_call: TRBV28
cdr3_aa: ASSLGWPPPREQY

clone_size: NA
j_call: NA
v_call: TRBV27
cdr3_aa: ASSPDPGLAGVYEQY

clone_size: NA
j_call: TRBJ2-1
v_call: TRBV25-1
cdr3_aa: ASSDETSGSIRHEQF

clone_size: few
j_call: TRBJ1-1
v_call: TRBV5-1
cdr3_aa: ASGQTGGTEAF

clone_size: NA
j_call: TRBJ2-5
v_call: TRBV27
cdr3_aa: ASSPLGQGSETQY

clone_size: NA
j_call: TRBJ1-1
v_call: TRBV30
cdr3_aa: AWTGTEAF

clone_size: NA
j_call: TRBJ2-5
v_call: TRBV7-8
cdr3_aa: ASSWLRSPGETQY

clone_size: NA
j_call: TRBJ2-1
v_call: TRBV14
cdr3_aa: ASSLGTGSYNEQF

clone_size: NA
j_call: TRBJ2-1
v_call: TRBV7-9
cdr3_aa: ASSPRDRVYNEQF

clone_size: NA
j_call: TRBJ2-3
v_call: TRBV28
cdr3_aa: ASSLRVPGLSTDTQY

clone_size: NA
j_call: TRBJ2-7
v_call: TRBV7-9
cdr3_aa: ASSGGGQGAQDEQY

clone_size: once
j_call: TRBJ2-7
v_call: TRBV5-8
cdr3_aa: ASSPDWNSYEQY

clone_size: NA
j_call: TRBJ2-3
v_call: TRBV7-9
cdr3_aa: ASSLPLVKDTQY

clone_size: NA
j_call: TRBJ2-5
v_call: TRBV28
cdr3_aa: ASRSSGNQETQY

clone_size: NA
j_call: TRBJ2-7
v_call: TRBV27
cdr3_aa: AIRSGGGEQY

clone_size: few
j_call: TRBJ2-5
v_call: TRBV7-6
cdr3_aa: ASSTGLRETQY

clone_size: few
j_call: TRBJ2-3
v_call: TRBV6-1
cdr3_aa: ASSEGADTQY

clone_size: NA
j_call: TRBJ1-5
v_call: TRBV5-8
cdr3_aa: ASSPGTGGAPQH

clone_size: NA
j_call: TRBJ1-5
v_call: TRBV28
cdr3_aa: ASSLQTGVFQPQH

clone_size: NA
j_call: TRBJ1-4
v_call: TRBV7-9
cdr3_aa: ASSGAYIGWGEEKLF

clone_size: NA
j_call: TRBJ2-7
v_call: TRBV7-9
cdr3_aa: ASSSGTGRYMDSYEQY

clone_size: NA
j_call: TRBJ2-1
v_call: TRBV6-1
cdr3_aa: ASSEALGGRGDEQF